These 2 T cell receptor beta chains originate from one sample sequenced in a study of control samples from healthy donors and cancer patients. The data were produced by immunoSEQ multiplex PCR, yet TCRdb's version contains in-frame clones alone and is incomplete. The sample lists about 180,000 clones; around 89% were seen once. Material: blood. These receptors came from a woman aged 45-65 years in good health.

V is TRBV6-5 and J is TRBJ2-7; possibly TRBD1 for D (7 bases). The CDR3 sequence is 14 residues long. Germline CDR1 and CDR2: MNHEY and SVGAGI. V was trimmed by 6 bases and J by 4 bases, leaving 16 bases between them. The CDR3 region has the DNA TGTGCCAGCAGAGGGGGGACAGCACTATACGAGCAGTACTTC. As protein: CASRGGTALYEQYF.

The chain carries TRBV29-1 and TRBJ1-1; D unclear. V was pared by 4 bases and J by 1 base, with 10 bases between. This CDR3 has 13 amino acids. Germline V gene data show CDR1 as SQVTM and CDR2 as ANQGSEA. CDR3: CSVGQTENTEAFF. As DNA, the CDR3 is TGCAGCGTTGGGCAGACCGAGAACACTGAAGCTTTCTTT.